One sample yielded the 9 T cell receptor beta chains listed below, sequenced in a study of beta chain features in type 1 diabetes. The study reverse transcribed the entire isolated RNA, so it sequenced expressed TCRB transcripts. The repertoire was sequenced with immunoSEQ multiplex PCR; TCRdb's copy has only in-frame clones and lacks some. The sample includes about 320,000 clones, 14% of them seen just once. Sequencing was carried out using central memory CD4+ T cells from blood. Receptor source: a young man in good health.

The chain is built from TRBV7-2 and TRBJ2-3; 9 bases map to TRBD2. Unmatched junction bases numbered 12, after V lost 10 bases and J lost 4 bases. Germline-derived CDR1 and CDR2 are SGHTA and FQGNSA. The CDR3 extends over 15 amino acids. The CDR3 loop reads CATAAPAGGPDTQYF. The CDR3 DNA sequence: TGTGCCACCGCGGCCCCAGCGGGAGGCCCAGATACGCAGTATTTT.

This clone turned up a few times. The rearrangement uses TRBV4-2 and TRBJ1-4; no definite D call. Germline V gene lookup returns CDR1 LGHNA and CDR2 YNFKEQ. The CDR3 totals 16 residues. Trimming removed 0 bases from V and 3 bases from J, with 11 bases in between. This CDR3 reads CASSQEGHSSNEKLFF. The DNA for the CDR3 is TGTGCCAGCAGCCAAGAAGGGCACAGTTCTAATGAAAAACTGTTTTTT.

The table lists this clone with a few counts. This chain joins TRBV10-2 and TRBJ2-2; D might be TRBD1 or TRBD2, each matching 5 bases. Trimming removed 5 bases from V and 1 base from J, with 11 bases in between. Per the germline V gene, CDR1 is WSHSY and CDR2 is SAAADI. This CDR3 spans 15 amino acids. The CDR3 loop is CASSPGTGNTGELFF. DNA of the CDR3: TGCGCCAGCAGTCCCGGGACGGGGAACACCGGGGAGCTGTTTTTT.

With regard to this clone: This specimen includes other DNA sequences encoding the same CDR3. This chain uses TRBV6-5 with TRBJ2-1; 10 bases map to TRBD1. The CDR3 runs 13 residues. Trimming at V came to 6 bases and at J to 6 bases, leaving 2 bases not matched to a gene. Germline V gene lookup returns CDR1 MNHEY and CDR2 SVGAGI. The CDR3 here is CASSRTGGNEQFF. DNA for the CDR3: TGTGCCAGCAGCCGGACAGGGGGCAATGAGCAGTTCTTC.

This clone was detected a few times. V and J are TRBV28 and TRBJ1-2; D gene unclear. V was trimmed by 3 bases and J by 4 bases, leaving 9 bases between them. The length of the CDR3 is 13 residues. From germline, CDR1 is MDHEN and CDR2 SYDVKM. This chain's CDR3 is CASSFGRIYGYTF. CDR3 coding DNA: TGTGCCAGCAGTTTCGGACGGATCTATGGCTACACCTTC.

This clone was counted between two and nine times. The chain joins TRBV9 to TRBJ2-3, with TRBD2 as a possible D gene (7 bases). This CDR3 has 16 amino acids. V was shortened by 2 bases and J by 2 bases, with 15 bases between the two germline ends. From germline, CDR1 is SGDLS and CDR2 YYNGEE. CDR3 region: CASSVLEGGNTDTQYF. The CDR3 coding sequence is TGTGCCAGCAGCGTCCTCGAGGGGGGGAACACAGATACGCAGTATTTT. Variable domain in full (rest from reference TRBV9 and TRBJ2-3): DSGVTQTPKHLITATGQRVTLRCSPRSGDLSVYWYQQSLDQGLQFLIQYYNGEERAKGNILERFSAQQFPDLHSELNLSSLELGDSALYFCASSVLEGGNTDTQYFGPGTRLTVL.

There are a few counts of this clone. The CDR3 DNA sequence: TGTGCCAGCAGCTCCCTCGGGGGGGACTACGAGCAGTACTTC. Translated, it gives CASSSLGGDYEQYF. The chain carries TRBV5-6 and TRBJ2-7; 8 bases are a match to TRBD2. The V gene end was trimmed by 3 bases and the J gene end by 3 bases; junction bases not matched to a gene: 5. CDR1 SGHDT and CDR2 YYEEEE come from the germline V gene. This CDR3 is built from 14 residues.

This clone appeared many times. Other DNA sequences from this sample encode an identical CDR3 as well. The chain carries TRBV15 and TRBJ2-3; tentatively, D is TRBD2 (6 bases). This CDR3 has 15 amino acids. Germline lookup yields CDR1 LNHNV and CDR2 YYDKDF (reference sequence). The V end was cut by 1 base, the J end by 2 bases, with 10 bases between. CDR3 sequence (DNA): TGTGCCACCAGCAGAGGAGCGGGTTCCACAGATACGCAGTATTTT. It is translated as CATSRGAGSTDTQYF.

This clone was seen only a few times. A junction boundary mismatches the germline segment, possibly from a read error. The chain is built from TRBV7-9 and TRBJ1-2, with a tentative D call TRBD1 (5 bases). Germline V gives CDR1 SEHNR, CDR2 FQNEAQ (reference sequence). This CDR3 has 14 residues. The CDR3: CASSQGPRDYGYTF. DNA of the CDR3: TGCGCCAGCAGCCAAGGTCCCAGGGACTATGGCTACACCTTC.